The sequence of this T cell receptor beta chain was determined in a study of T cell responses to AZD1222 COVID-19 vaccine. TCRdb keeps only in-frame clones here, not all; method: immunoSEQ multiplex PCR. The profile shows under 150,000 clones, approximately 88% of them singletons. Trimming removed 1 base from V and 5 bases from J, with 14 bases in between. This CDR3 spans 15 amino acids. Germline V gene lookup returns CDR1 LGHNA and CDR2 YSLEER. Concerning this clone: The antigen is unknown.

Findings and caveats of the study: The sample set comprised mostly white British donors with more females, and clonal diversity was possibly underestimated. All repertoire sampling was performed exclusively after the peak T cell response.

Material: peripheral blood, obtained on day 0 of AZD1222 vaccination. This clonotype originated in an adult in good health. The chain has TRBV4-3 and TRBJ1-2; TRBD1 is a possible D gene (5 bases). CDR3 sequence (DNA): TGCGCCAGCAGCCAAGGGTCTGGGGCACGGTATGGCTACACCTTC. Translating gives CASSQGSGARYGYTF.